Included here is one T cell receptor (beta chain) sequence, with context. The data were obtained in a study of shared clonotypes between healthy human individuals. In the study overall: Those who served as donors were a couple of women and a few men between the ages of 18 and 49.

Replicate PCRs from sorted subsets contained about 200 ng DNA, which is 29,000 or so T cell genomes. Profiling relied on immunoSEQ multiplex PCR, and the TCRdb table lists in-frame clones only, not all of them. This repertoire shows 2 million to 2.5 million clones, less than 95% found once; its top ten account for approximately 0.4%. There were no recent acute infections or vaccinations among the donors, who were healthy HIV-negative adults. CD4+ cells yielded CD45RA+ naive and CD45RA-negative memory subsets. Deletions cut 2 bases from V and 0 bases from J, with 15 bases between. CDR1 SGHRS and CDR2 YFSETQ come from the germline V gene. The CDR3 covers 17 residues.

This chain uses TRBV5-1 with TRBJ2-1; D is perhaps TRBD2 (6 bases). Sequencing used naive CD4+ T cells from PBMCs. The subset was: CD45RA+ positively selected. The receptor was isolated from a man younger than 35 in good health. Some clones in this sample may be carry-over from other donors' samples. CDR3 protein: CASSLEPHGSSYNEQFF. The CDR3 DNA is TGCGCCAGCAGCTTAGAGCCCCACGGGAGCTCCTACAATGAGCAGTTCTTC.